This record looks at one TCR beta chain sequence and its context. This sample was included in a study of T-cell reconstitution after alpha-beta-depleted transplantation in children. TCRbeta library preparation incorporated unique molecular identifiers. In TCRdb, the PCR reads were re-called with MiXCR into one record per CDR3 protein. The sample contains 500,000 or so distinct CDR3 sequences, about 33% of which appear only once. Germline lookup yields CDR1 MGHDK and CDR2 SYGVNS. This CDR3 region has 15 residues. V was pared by 9 bases and J by 3 bases, with 10 bases of the junction left unmatched. The specimen was PBMCs from the stem cell graft donor, collected from the stem cell graft. The origin of this receptor is a human donor who donated a stem cell graft to a child with aplastic anemia. V is TRBV25-1 and J is TRBJ1-1; 10 bases fit TRBD1. CDR3 in DNA: TGTGCCAGTGAGCCGGGACAGGGGTGGTACACTGAAGCTTTCTTT. Translating it yields CASEPGQGWYTEAFF.